This record concerns one TCR beta chain sequence. The entry originates in a study of T cells in Graves' hyperthyroidism and ophthalmopathy. Participants, patients aged 18 to 65, had newly diagnosed hyperthyroidism with a duration under 2 months. RNA transcripts were the template for amplifying TCR beta CDR3 regions. First-round RT-PCR of the TCR CDR3 relied on the HTBI primer set. TCRdb re-called the multiplex PCR reads through MiXCR, storing one row per CDR3 protein. The repertoire holds 600,000 to 800,000 distinct CDR3 sequences, just over 35% seen once, with roughly 30% in the top ten. The receptor was derived from a woman aged 40-49 years with Graves' hyperthyroidism. The sample consisted of blood.

The CDR3, as DNA: TGTGCCAGCAGCTTGGGGGGACAGGGCGCCAAAGCTTTCTTT. It specifies CASSLGGQGAKAFF. The gene calls are TRBV5-4 and TRBJ1-1; the match to TRBD1 covers 9 bases. Germline V gene data show CDR1 as SGHNT and CDR2 as YYREEE (reference sequence). Unmatched junction bases numbered 6, after V lost 0 bases and J lost 9 bases. CDR3 size: 14 residues.